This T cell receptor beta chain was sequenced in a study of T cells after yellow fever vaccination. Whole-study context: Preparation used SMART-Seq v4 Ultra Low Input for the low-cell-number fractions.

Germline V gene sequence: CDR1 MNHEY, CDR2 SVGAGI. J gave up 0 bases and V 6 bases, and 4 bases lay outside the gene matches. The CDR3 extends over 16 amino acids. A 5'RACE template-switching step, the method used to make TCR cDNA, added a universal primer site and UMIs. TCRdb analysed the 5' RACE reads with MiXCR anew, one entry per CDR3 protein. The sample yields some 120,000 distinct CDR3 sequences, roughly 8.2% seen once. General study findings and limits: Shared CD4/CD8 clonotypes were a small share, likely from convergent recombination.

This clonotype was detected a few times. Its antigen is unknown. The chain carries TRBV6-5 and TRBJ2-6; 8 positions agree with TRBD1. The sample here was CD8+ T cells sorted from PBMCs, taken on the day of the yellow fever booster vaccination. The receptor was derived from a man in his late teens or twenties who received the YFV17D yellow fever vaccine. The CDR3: CASRTGARSGANVLTF. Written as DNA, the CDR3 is TGTGCCAGCAGGACAGGGGCCCGCTCTGGGGCCAACGTCCTGACTTTC.